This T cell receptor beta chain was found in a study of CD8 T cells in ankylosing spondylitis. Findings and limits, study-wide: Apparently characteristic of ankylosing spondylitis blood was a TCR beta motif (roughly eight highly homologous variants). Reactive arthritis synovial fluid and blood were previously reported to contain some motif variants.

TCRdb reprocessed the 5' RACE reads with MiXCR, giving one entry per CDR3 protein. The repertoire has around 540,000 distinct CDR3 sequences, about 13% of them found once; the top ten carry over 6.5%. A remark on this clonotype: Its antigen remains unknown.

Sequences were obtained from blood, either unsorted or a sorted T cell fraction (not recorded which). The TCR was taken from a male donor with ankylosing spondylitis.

In DNA form, the CDR3 reads TGTGCCAGCAGTGTACTATCCGGGACTAGGGCTTTTCAAGAGACCCAGTACTTC. Encoded protein: CASSVLSGTRAFQETQYF. This chain connects TRBV25-1 to TRBJ2-5, with 8 positions matching TRBD2. The junction had 15 bases not matched to a gene; V was cut back by 4 bases and J by 2 bases. Germline V gives CDR1 MGHDK, CDR2 SYGVNS. There are 18 residues in the CDR3.